The present T cell receptor (beta chain) was sequenced within a study of PD-L1 blockade in urothelial cancer. Looking at the study overall: Blood was evaluated 3 weeks (second dose) and 6 weeks after therapy began.

Remarks on this clone: The antigen remains undetermined.

V shed 7 bases, J shed 3 bases, and the junction held 15 bases outside the gene matches. This CDR3 is built from 16 residues. Per the germline V gene, CDR1 is SQVTM and CDR2 is ANQGSEA. General observations from the study: Greater 3-week expansion of tumor-associated blood clones was recorded for durable-benefit patients.

Generated by immunoSEQ multiplex PCR, the TCRdb table keeps only in-frame clones and is missing some. The table shows around 42,000 clones, with about 80% occurring only once. The TCR sequence derives from a man between 65 and 85 years old with urothelial cancer. This sample comprised PBMCs, obtained around atezolizumab (anti-PD-L1) treatment. J is TRBJ2-5 and V is TRBV29-1; 9 bases agree with TRBD2. The CDR3 DNA follows: TGCAGCGCTATGTTCGCCTACCTAGCGGGGAAAGAGACCCAGTACTTC. This encodes CSAMFAYLAGKETQYF.